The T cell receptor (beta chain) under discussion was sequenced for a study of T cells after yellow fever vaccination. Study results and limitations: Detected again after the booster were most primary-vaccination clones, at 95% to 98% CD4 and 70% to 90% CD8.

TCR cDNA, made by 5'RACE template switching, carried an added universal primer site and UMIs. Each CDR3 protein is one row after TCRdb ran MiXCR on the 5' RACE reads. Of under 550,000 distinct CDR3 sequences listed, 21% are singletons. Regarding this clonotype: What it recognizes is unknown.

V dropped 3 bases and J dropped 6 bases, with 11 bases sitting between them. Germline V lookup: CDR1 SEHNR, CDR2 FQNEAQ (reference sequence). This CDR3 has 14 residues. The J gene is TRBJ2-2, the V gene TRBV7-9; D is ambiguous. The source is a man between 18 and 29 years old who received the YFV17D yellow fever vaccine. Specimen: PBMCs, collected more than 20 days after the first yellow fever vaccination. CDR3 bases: TGTGCCAGCAGCTTCCCAACATTGGCCGGGGAGCTGTTTTTT. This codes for CASSFPTLAGELFF. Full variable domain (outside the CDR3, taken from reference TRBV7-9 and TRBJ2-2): DTGVSQNPRHKITKRGQNVTFRCDPISEHNRLYWYRQTLGQGPEFLTYFQNEAQLEKSRLLSDRFSAERPKGSFSTLEIQRTEQGDSAMYLCASSFPTLAGELFFGEGSRLTVL.